The next 6 T cell receptor beta chains were all read from a single sample in a study of shared clonotypes between healthy human individuals (dated by TCRdb to about 2020). Libraries came from the immunoSEQ multiplex PCR assay. The table comes from immuneACCESS by way of TCRdb, which keeps in-frame sequences with V and J called. Part of the clones is missing from these tables; in studies checked, under half for an unresolved V gene and the rest for unknown reasons. This sample is represented by about 2.4 million clones; 90% to 95% of them were singletons. The ten largest clones take up about 0.34% of the sample. The sample consisted of naive CD4+ T cells from PBMCs. This specimen's cell subset or site label, per the study, means: CD45RA+ positively selected. Every receptor here comes from a man younger than 35 in good health. Some clones in this sample may be carry-over from other donors' samples.

V gene TRBV5-5 combines with J gene TRBJ1-5; no clear D. Trimming took off 1 base at V and 6 bases at J, with 11 bases between the two ends. Germline CDR1 SGHKS, CDR2 YYEKEE (reference sequence). The CDR3 is 14 amino acids. The CDR3 loop reads CASSLLREGQPQHF. The CDR3 nucleotides are TGTGCCAGCAGCTTGCTCCGGGAGGGTCAGCCCCAGCATTTT.

The rearrangement joins TRBV28 to TRBJ1-2; a possible D gene is TRBD1 (5 bases). The germline V and J ends were trimmed by 5 bases and 4 bases, with 14 bases remaining between them. The CDR3 runs 14 residues. Germline-derived CDR1 and CDR2 are MDHEN and SYDVKM. CDR3 loop: CASSPRDLRYGYTF. The CDR3 DNA reads TGTGCCAGCAGTCCTAGGGACCTTCGCTATGGCTACACCTTC.

This chain connects TRBV7-9 to TRBJ2-3, with 13 positions matching TRBD2. The V and J ends lost 2 bases and 3 bases, in that order; junction bases with no gene match: 2. This CDR3 region has 16 residues. Germline V gene lookup returns CDR1 SEHNR and CDR2 FQNEAQ (reference sequence). Written as DNA, the CDR3 is TGTGCCAGCAGCTTAATGGGACTAGCGGGAACAGATACGCAGTATTTT. It encodes CASSLMGLAGTDTQYF. The full variable domain, in which reference TRBV7-9 and TRBJ2-3 provide the parts outside the CDR3, is DTGVSQNPRHKITKRGQNVTFRCDPISEHNRLYWYRQTLGQGPEFLTYFQNEAQLEKSRLLSDRFSAERPKGSFSTLEIQRTEQGDSAMYLCASSLMGLAGTDTQYFGPGTRLTVL.

J is TRBJ1-1 and V is TRBV6-6; D gene unclear. From germline, CDR1 is MNHNY and CDR2 SVGAGI (reference sequence). Trimming left V 3 bases short and J 6 bases short, with 5 bases between. CDR3 length: 11 amino acids. CDR3 residues: CASSYGAEAFF. Written as DNA, the CDR3 is TGTGCCAGCAGTTATGGAGCTGAAGCTTTCTTT.

This chain uses TRBV6-4 with TRBJ2-1; D may be TRBD2 (7 bases). The CDR3 is 13 amino acids. Germline V gene sequence: CDR1 MRHNA, CDR2 SNTAGT. Trimming left V 3 bases short and J 12 bases short, with 15 bases between. As DNA, the CDR3 is TGTGCCAGCAGTGAAATGGGGGGGGCGAGGCAGTTCTTC. Translating it yields CASSEMGGARQFF.

The rearrangement joins TRBV15 to TRBJ1-2; TRBD1 aligns across 9 bases. With 1 base clipped from V and 4 bases from J, the junction kept 7 bases outside the gene matches. Germline CDR1 LNHNV, CDR2 YYDKDF (reference sequence). The CDR3 runs to 16 residues. In DNA form, the CDR3 reads TGTGCCACCAGCAGAGGTGGGACAGGGAGGTCCTATGGCTACACCTTC. Translating gives CATSRGGTGRSYGYTF.